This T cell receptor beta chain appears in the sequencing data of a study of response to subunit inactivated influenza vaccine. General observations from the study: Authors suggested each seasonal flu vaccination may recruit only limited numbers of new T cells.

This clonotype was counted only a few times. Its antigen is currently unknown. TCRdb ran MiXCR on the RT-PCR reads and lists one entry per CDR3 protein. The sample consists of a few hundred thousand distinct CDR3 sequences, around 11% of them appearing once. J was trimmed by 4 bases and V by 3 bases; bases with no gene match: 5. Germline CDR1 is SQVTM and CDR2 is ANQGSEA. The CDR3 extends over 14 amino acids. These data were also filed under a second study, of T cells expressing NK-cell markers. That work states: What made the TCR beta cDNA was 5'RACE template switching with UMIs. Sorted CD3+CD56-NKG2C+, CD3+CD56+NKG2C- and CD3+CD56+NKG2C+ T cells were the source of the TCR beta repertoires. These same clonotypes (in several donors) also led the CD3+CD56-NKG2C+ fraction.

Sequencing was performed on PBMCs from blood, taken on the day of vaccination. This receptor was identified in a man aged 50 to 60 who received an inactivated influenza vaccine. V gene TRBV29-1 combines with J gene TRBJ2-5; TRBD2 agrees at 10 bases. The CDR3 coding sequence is TGCAGCGTTGAGTTGTGGACTAGCGGAGAGACCCAGTACTTC. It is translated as CSVELWTSGETQYF. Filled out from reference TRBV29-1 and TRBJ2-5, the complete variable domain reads SAVISQKPSRDICQRGTSLTIQCQVDSQVTMMFWYRQQPGQSLTLIATANQGSEATYESGFVIDKFPISRPNLTFSTLTVSNMSPEDSSIYLCSVELWTSGETQYFGPGTRLLVL.